This T cell receptor beta chain was sequenced during a study of tumor-infiltrating lymphocytes in primary liver carcinoma. Study-level information: The five patients, who were men and women, ranged in age from 30 to 69 years. Study outcomes and limitations: Overlap in tumor-adjacent and tumor-blood pairs fell below that of tumor region pairs. Tumors reached a significantly greater top-250-clone fraction than blood did (p = 0.039).

As concerns this clonotype: Its antigen is unknown.

Priming with a constant-region primer yielded TCR beta cDNA from about 480 ng total RNA. Three nested multiplex PCR rounds, a slightly modified ARM-PCR method, built the TCR beta libraries. For around 9 cycles apiece, the opening two PCR rounds ran with TRBV1-TRBV30 forward primers and a C-beta reverse primer. TCRdb re-called the multiplex PCR reads through MiXCR, storing one row per CDR3 protein. The sample carries 90,000 to 150,000 distinct CDR3 sequences, about 68% recorded once. The germline V gene has CDR1 SGHNT and CDR2 YENEEA. CDR3 length: 15 residues. Trimming shortened V by 9 bases and J by 2 bases, and 18 bases separated the two germline ends. Unsorted bulk tissue (about 18-30 mg) underwent RNA and DNA co-extraction. Every tumor yielded five separate sampled regions.

The sequenced sample was liver tumor tissue from sampling region 1. The subset: tumor region T1, superior pole. This TCR was sampled from a woman aged 55-70 years with primary liver carcinoma and hepatitis B virus infection. The chain is built from TRBV11-3 and TRBJ2-3; tentatively, D is TRBD1 (5 bases). In nucleotides, the CDR3 is TGTGCCAGTAGATTAGTTGCCAGGGCCACAGATACGCAGTATTTT. This gives the protein CASRLVARATDTQYF.